A selection of T cell receptor beta chains follows, all from one sample in a study of blood T cell repertoires in COVID-19. Clones were read by immunoSEQ multiplex PCR, and TCRdb kept only the in-frame ones, dropping some. The table shows approximately 180,000 clones, with approximately 83% occurring only once. The sequenced sample consisted of peripheral blood. The receptors were sampled from a human donor with active or convalescent COVID-19. The donor label of this sample is uncertain. The CDR3 runs from the conserved cysteine through the conserved F or W. The D gene is left open where the match is weak. The listing skips clone size in some rows; elsewhere it reads once, few, many or a size class.

>once|TRBJ2-5|TRBD1|TRBV10-1
TGCGCCAGCAGTGCAACGAGGGGGCCGGGGACCCAGTACTTC
CASSATRGPGTQYF
>-|TRBJ2-7|-|TRBV6-6
TGTGCCAGCAGCATAGGGGGCGCGGGAGAGCAGTACTTC
CASSIGGAGEQYF
>-|TRBJ1-2|-|TRBV7-2
TGTGCCAGCAGCTTAGTGGGCGGGAAATATGGCTACACCTTC
CASSLVGGKYGYTF
>-|TRBJ2-1|-|TRBV18
TGTGCCAGCTCACCTCAACGGTACAATGAGCAGTTCTTC
CASSPQRYNEQFF
>-|TRBJ2-2|-|TRBV27
TGTGCCAGCCGTAGTCGGGGGGCAAGTAGAAGCACCGGGGAGCTGTTTTTT
CASRSRGASRSTGELFF
>-|TRBJ2-5|TRBD1|TRBV2
TGTGCCAGCACCAAGACAGGGCGGGAGACCCAGTACTTC
CASTKTGRETQYF
>-|TRBJ2-3|TRBD1|TRBV6-7
TGTGCCAGTCTGGACAGGGATAAAGATACGCAGTATTTT
CASLDRDKDTQYF
>-|TRBJ2-1|TRBD2|TRBV11-3
TGTGCCAGCGGCCGAGCGGGAGAAGGGTACAATGAGCAGTTCTTC
CASGRAGEGYNEQFF
>-|TRBJ2-1|-|TRBV2
TGTGCCAGTACAGGAGCTTACAATGAGCAGTTCTTC
CASTGAYNEQFF
>-|TRBJ2-1|-|TRBV2
TGTGCCAGTTCAATCCGGGAACTCTACAATGAGCAGTTCTTC
CASSIRELYNEQFF
>-|TRBJ2-1|TRBD2|TRBV20-1
TGCAGTGCTAGTCTCCTCGGACTAGCGGGCAACAATGAGCAGTTCTTC
CSASLLGLAGNNEQFF
>few|TRBJ1-3|TRBD1|TRBV11-3
TGTGCCAGCAGCTTAGCATCGCAGGGGGCTTCCGGAAACACCATATATTTT
CASSLASQGASGNTIYF
>-|TRBJ2-3|TRBD2|TRBV6-1
TGTGCCAGCAGTGGCGGGAGAACCTTTGCGGGCACAGATACGCAGTATTTT
CASSGGRTFAGTDTQYF
>-|TRBJ2-3|-|TRBV21-1
TGTGCCAGCAGCAAAGTAAACCCCCGTTTAAGTCGAGCAAGGACTAGCGGGATAGGAGATACGCAGTATTTT
CASSKVNPRLSRARTSGIGDTQYF
>-|TRBJ1-2|-|TRBV20-1
TGCAGTGCCCAGGAGGCCTATGGCTACACCTTC
CSAQEAYGYTF
>-|TRBJ2-7|TRBD1|TRBV29-1
TGCAGCGTCCAGGGGACAGAGCGCTACGAGCAGTACTTC
CSVQGTERYEQYF
>-|TRBJ2-3|TRBD1|TRBV6-5
TGTGCCAGCAGTTACGGTGCGGCAGGGGGTTCAGATACGCAGTATTTT
CASSYGAAGGSDTQYF
>-|TRBJ2-3|TRBD1|TRBV6-5
TGTGCCAGCAGTCTTATTTGGACAGGGCAACGAGCGCAGTATTTT
CASSLIWTGQRAQYF
>-|TRBJ2-2|-|TRBV15
TGTGCCACCAGCAGAGAGGGGGCCGGCACCGGGGAGCTGTTTTTT
CATSREGAGTGELFF
>once|TRBJ1-1|TRBD1|TRBV6-5
TGTGCCAGCAGTTATGGGACAGCGGGAGCTTTCTTT
CASSYGTAGAFF
>-|TRBJ2-5|-|TRBV6-2/TRBV6-3
TGTGCCAGCAGTCGTCCTAGCGAAGAGACCCAGTACTTC
CASSRPSEETQYF
>-|TRBJ1-5|-|TRBV11-3
TGTGCCAGCAGCTTAGGAGTGCACCAGCCCCAGCATTTT
CASSLGVHQPQHF
>-|TRBJ1-1|-|TRBV5-1
TGCGCCAGCAGCAACCAAGGGGGGGCGCCGGTCACTGAAGCTTTCTTT
CASSNQGGAPVTEAFF
>-|TRBJ2-3|-|TRBV5-1
TGCGCCAGCAGCTGGCCCGGAGAGGCAGATACGCAGTATTTT
CASSWPGEADTQYF
>-|TRBJ2-3|TRBD2|TRBV30
TGTGCCTGGACTAGCGGGGGAACTAGCACAGATACGCAGTATTTT
CAWTSGGTSTDTQYF
>-|TRBJ2-3|-|TRBV3-1/TRBV3-2
TGTGCCAGCAGCCGCAGGGATACGCAGTATTTT
CASSRRDTQYF
>-|TRBJ1-2|-|TRBV30
TGTGCCTGGAGTCCGGAGGGCGGAGCTAACTATGGCTACACCTTC
CAWSPEGGANYGYTF
>-|TRBJ1-2|-|TRBV19
TGTGCCAGTAGTTCCCCGGGCCGGAGGTATGGCTACACCTTC
CASSSPGRRYGYTF
>-|TRBJ1-2|-|TRBV3-1/TRBV3-2
TGTGCCAGCAGCCAAGTCGTCGGTGGCTACACCTTC
CASSQVVGGYTF
>once|TRBJ2-1|-|TRBV3-1/TRBV3-2
TGTGCCAGCAGCCAAGAGAGAAATGAGCAGTTCTTC
CASSQERNEQFF
>once|TRBJ1-2|TRBD1|TRBV5-6
TGTGCCAGCACCTCGCGTCTTTTGCGACAGGGTTCGGACTATGGCTACACCTTC
CASTSRLLRQGSDYGYTF
>-|TRBJ1-1|-|TRBV6-6
TGTGCCAGCAGTTACGTACCCCAGGGCGAAGCTTTCTTT
CASSYVPQGEAFF
>-|TRBJ2-7|TRBD1|TRBV6-5
TGTGCCAGCAGTTGGGGACAGGGCTACGAGCAGTACTTC
CASSWGQGYEQYF
>-|TRBJ2-2|TRBD2|TRBV7-2
TGTGCCAGCAGCTTATCCGTAGCGGGGGGGGTTCACACCGGGGAGCTGTTTTTT
CASSLSVAGGVHTGELFF
>few|TRBJ2-1|TRBD2|TRBV6-6
TGTGCCAGCAGTCCCCTAGTGGATAGCGGGGCGTCCAGCTCCTACAATGAGCAGTTCTTC
CASSPLVDSGASSSYNEQFF
>-|TRBJ1-1|TRBD1|TRBV28
TGTGCCAGCAGTTTGGGACAGCCGAGCACTGAAGCTTTCTTT
CASSLGQPSTEAFF
>few|TRBJ1-2|TRBD1|TRBV10-1
TGCGCCAGCAGTGAGTTAGGGGGCGTCTATGGCTACACCTTC
CASSELGGVYGYTF
>once|TRBJ2-3|TRBD2|TRBV7-9
TGTGCCAGCAGCTTAATACAGCGGGAGGGCACGCAGTATTTT
CASSLIQREGTQYF
>-|TRBJ2-5|-|TRBV6-5
TGTGCCAGCAGTTACTCGAGTAGTCCGCCCCAAGAGACCCAGTACTTC
CASSYSSSPPQETQYF
>-|TRBJ2-5|TRBD2|TRBV2
TGTGCCAGCAGGCCCTTTGCGGGAGTCGGGGAGACCCAGTACTTC
CASRPFAGVGETQYF
>few|TRBJ1-1|-|TRBV24-1
TGTGCCACCAGTGTGGGAGTGAACACTGAAGCTTTCTTT
CATSVGVNTEAFF